This T cell receptor beta chain was captured by sequencing in a study of cytotoxic CD8 clonotypes in ibrutinib-treated CLL. Study results and caveats: Public clonotypes proved infrequent, and on treatment they shrank or remained steady.

Method: immunoSEQ multiplex PCR; TCRdb's copy keeps in-frame clones and lacks some. Found here are about 97,000 clones, approximately 77% of them singletons; the top ten hold around 25%. As regards this clone: Antigen specificity is unknown.

V lost 5 bases to trimming and J lost 1 base, with 16 bases between them. Germline loops: CDR1 WSHSY, CDR2 SAAADI. The CDR3 spans 16 residues. The TCR originated in a human donor with chronic lymphocytic leukemia. This specimen consisted of PBMCs, obtained after 24 months of ibrutinib treatment. The J gene is TRBJ2-3, the V gene TRBV10-2; perhaps D is TRBD1 or TRBD2 (5 bases each). For the CDR3, the DNA is TGCGCCAGCAGTCCATGGGGGAATAGCGGCACAGATACGCAGTATTTT. Residues: CASSPWGNSGTDTQYF.